This T cell receptor beta chain was found in a study of blood T cell repertoires in COVID-19. Study in general: Samples taken during acute and convalescent COVID-19 were collected in the United States, Italy and Spain.

CDR3 length: 14 residues. Trimming removed 2 bases at V and 4 bases at J, with 11 bases between. In germline, CDR1 is SGHAT, CDR2 FQNNGV. Original analysis: Researchers report that nucleated cell counts were estimated from reference gene primer amplification. Using immunoSEQ multiplex PCR, the repertoire was profiled, and TCRdb retains in-frame clones only, with some absent. V and J calls and clone size come straight from that table; D and trimming were deduced from the DNA. The repertoire consists of about 68,000 clones, with roughly 87% occurring once and the leading ten covering 7% to 10%. The material sequenced was peripheral blood. V gene TRBV11-2 combines with J gene TRBJ2-5; D uncertain. The TCR comes from a man between 45 and 60 years old with active COVID-19. The DNA of the CDR3 is TGTGCCAGCAGCTTACTAGTCGGCGCAGAGACCCAGTACTTC. Translation: CASSLLVGAETQYF. Full variable domain (rest looked up from reference TRBV11-2 and TRBJ2-5): EAGVAQSPRYKIIEKRQSVAFWCNPISGHATLYWYQQILGQGPKLLIQFQNNGVVDDSQLPKDRFSAERLKGVDSTLKIQPAKLEDSAVYLCASSLLVGAETQYFGPGTRLLVL.